The table lists the clone carrying this T cell receptor beta chain with a few counts. These data come from a study of T cells in Graves' hyperthyroidism and ophthalmopathy. Germline loops: CDR1 ENHRY, CDR2 SYGVKD. The CDR3 sequence is 15 residues long. V was clipped by 10 bases and J by 2 bases; unmatched bases: 11. Amplification of TCR beta CDR3 regions used RNA as the template. Primed by the HTBI set, a first-round RT-PCR was run on the TCR CDR3. TCRdb reanalysed the multiplex PCR reads using MiXCR and keeps one entry per CDR3 protein. The sample has a few hundred thousand distinct CDR3 sequences; 15% to 19% are singletons.

Material: blood. The chain joins TRBV10-3 to TRBJ1-5, with 7 positions matching TRBD1. This receptor was obtained from a woman in her twenties or thirties with Graves' hyperthyroidism. In nucleotides, the CDR3 is TGTGCCACCGCCTCCGTAACAGGGGGCAATCAGCCCCAGCATTTT. Protein product: CATASVTGGNQPQHF.